One and the same sample provided the 27 T cell receptor beta chains below, sequenced in a study of T cell clonality in common variable immunodeficiency. TCRdb keeps only in-frame clones here, not all; method: immunoSEQ multiplex PCR. This sample comprises about 52,000 clones, none seen once only. Specimen: peripheral blood mononuclear cells. The source of these receptors is a person aged 18 to 75 in good health.

This clone was seen at least ten times. The read gets to within 3 residues of the CDR3 end, and the germline J gene fills in the rest. The chain carries TRBV6-7 and TRBJ2-3; tentatively, D is TRBD1 (5 bases). TRBV6-7 counts as an open reading frame of uncertain function. Between the trimmed V and J ends, which lost 0 bases and 5 bases, there was a span of 12 bases. This CDR3 contains 15 residues. The part of the CDR3 DNA that was read is TGTGCCAGCAGTTACTCGTGGACAATTAAAGATACG. Amino acids: CASSYSWTIKDT. The complete CDR3 sequence is CASSYSWTIKDTQYF.

Ten or more counts support this clone. CDR3 residues: CASSKQGENTEAFF. The DNA read from the CDR3 is TGCGCCAGCAGCAAGCAAGGGGAGAACACTGAA. The V and J genes are TRBV5-1 and TRBJ1-1; weak D call: TRBD1 (5 bases). The read stops 3 residues short of the end of the CDR3; the missing end is completed from the germline J gene. From germline, CDR1 is SGHRS and CDR2 YFSETQ. The V end was cut by 4 bases, the J end by 1 base, with 11 bases between. The CDR3 sequence is 14 residues long.

There are many counts of this clone. Read data end 3 residues before the CDR3 end; the end is taken from the germline J gene. The chain employs TRBV5-1 and TRBJ2-5; weak D call: TRBD2 (5 bases). CDR3 length: 14 residues. Trimming removed 6 bases from V and 2 bases from J, with 14 bases in between. Germline CDR1 reads SGHRS; CDR2 reads YFSETQ. The covered CDR3 bases are TGCGCCAGCAATCCCTGGGCGGGTCAAGAGACC. Protein product: CASNPWAGQET. The full CDR3 sequence reads CASNPWAGQETQYF.

This clone was recorded at least ten times. The DNA ends 3 residues before the CDR3 does, and the rest of the CDR3 is filled in from the germline J gene. This chain links TRBV19 with TRBJ2-3, with 8 bases that match TRBD1. Looked up from germline, CDR1 is LNHDA and CDR2 is SQIVND (reference sequence). The V and J ends lost 3 bases and 6 bases, in that order; junction bases with no gene match: 14. This CDR3 is built from 17 residues. The part of the CDR3 DNA that was read is TGTGCCAGTAGTATGGTGAGAGGGGCAGGGGGCTTGGATACG. It yields the protein CASSMVRGAGGLDT. The entire CDR3 protein is CASSMVRGAGGLDTQYF.

This clone was seen ten or more times. The CDR3 end lies 3 residues beyond the end of the read and is filled in from the germline J gene. The gene calls are TRBV5-1 and TRBJ1-5, with unresolved D. Germline CDR1 SGHRS, CDR2 YFSETQ. Trimming shortened V by 0 bases and J by 7 bases, and 8 bases separated the two germline ends. This CDR3 comprises 13 residues. CDR3 region: CASSLVYGQPQHF. Partial CDR3 DNA: TGCGCCAGCAGCTTGGTTTACGGGCAGCCC.

This clone was seen many times. A junction end diverges from the germline sequence, so it may reflect a read error. The CDR3 end is not reached by the read, which stops 3 residues before it; the germline J gene fills it in. This sequence joins TRBV28 and TRBJ2-7, with D possibly being TRBD2 (5 bases). This CDR3 has 14 amino acids. Germline V gene data show CDR1 as MDHEN and CDR2 as SYDVKM. The part of the CDR3 DNA that was read is TGTGCCAGCGGGAGCGGACCGGCCTCCCACGAG. Its translation is CASGSGPASHE. The full-length CDR3 reads as CASGSGPASHEQYF.

The sample holds many counts of this clone. The missing CDR3 end, 3 residues past where the read stops, is filled in from the germline J gene. The chain couples TRBV20-1 to TRBJ1-2; D gene ambiguous. The germline V gene encodes CDR1 DFQATT and CDR2 SNEGSKA (reference sequence). This CDR3 region has 13 residues. The V end was cut by 3 bases, the J end by 4 bases, with 12 bases between. The CDR3 bases that were read are TGCAGTGCTAGGGACGGGGAACGCTATGGC. As protein: CSARDGERYG. The CDR3 reads in full as CSARDGERYGYTF.

This clone has ten or more counts. The CDR3 end falls 3 residues outside the read, so it is completed with the germline J gene. This chain connects TRBV14 to TRBJ2-6; TRBD2 agrees at 7 bases. With V trimmed by 3 bases and J by 0 bases, 8 bases remained unmatched. The CDR3 runs 18 residues. Germline CDR1 is SGHDN and CDR2 is FVKESK. The sequenced part of the CDR3 DNA is TGTGCCAGCAGCCAGGGGGGGACCGACTACTCTGGGGCCAACGTC. The encoded protein is CASSQGGTDYSGANV. In full, the CDR3 is CASSQGGTDYSGANVLTF.

This clone showed up many times. The read ends 3 residues early relative to the CDR3; the germline J gene fills the gap. V usage is TRBV2 and J usage is TRBJ2-1, with 10 positions matching TRBD1. CDR1 is SNHLY and CDR2 is FYNNEI in the germline V gene. The CDR3 is 14 residues long. The V segment lost 7 bases and the J segment 8 bases; nucleotides outside the gene matches: 8. CDR3 residues: CASKTGTGVHEQFF. CDR3 DNA (partial): TGTGCCAGCAAGACCGGGACAGGGGTCCATGAG.

This clone was found many times. The CDR3 extends 3 residues past the end of the read, so its final part is completed from the germline J gene. The V gene is TRBV10-3, the J gene TRBJ2-5, with 9 bases fitting TRBD1. The CDR3 is made up of 17 amino acids. Trimming took 6 bases from V and 5 from J; bases not matched to a gene: 16. CDR1 is ENHRY, CDR2 SYGVKD, per germline. CDR3 bases read: TGTGCCATCAGGGGACAGGGCCCCCTAGGGAGTAGCGAGACC. Its protein is CAIRGQGPLGSSET. The whole CDR3 region reads CAIRGQGPLGSSETQYF.

This clone showed up many times. The CDR3 end falls 3 residues outside the read, so it is completed with the germline J gene. This chain uses TRBV5-1 with TRBJ2-1; 14 bases match TRBD2. Germline V CDR1 and CDR2: SGHRS, YFSETQ. CDR3 size: 15 residues. J lost 9 bases, V lost 6 bases, and 8 bases had no gene match. The sequenced CDR3 bases are TGCGCCAGCACCACGACTAGCGGGGGGGCCGGTGAG. Amino acids: CASTTTSGGAGE. The full CDR3 is CASTTTSGGAGEQFF.

This clone appeared many times. Read sequence stops 3 residues before the CDR3 end, and the germline J gene provides the missing end. V and J are TRBV18 and TRBJ2-5; D is perhaps TRBD2 (5 bases). With 0 bases removed from V and 3 bases from J, the gap between germline ends came to 8 bases. The germline CDR1 and CDR2 sequences are KGHSH and LQKENI. This CDR3 comprises 14 residues. CDR3 DNA (partial): TGTGCCAGCTCACCACCAACGCGGGAAGAGACC. As protein: CASSPPTREET. In full, the CDR3 reads CASSPPTREETQYF.

Many counts were recorded for this clone. The read stops 3 residues short of the end of the CDR3; the missing end is completed from the germline J gene. The rearrangement links TRBV29-1 to TRBJ2-7; D might be TRBD2 (7 bases). CDR1 is SQVTM, CDR2 ANQGSEA, per germline. This CDR3 has 14 amino acids. V lost 4 bases and J 2 bases, leaving 15 bases between the germline ends. CDR3 amino acids: CSVGRGALTYEQYF. CDR3 DNA (partial): TGCAGCGTTGGACGGGGGGCGCTGACCTACGAG.

This clone has a count of ten or more. Read coverage stops 3 residues before the CDR3 terminus; the germline J gene supplies the remainder. V and J are TRBV11-2 and TRBJ1-1; a weak D match, TRBD1 (6 bases). The CDR3 totals 15 residues. Per the germline V gene, CDR1 is SGHAT and CDR2 is FQNNGV. V gave up 1 base and J gave up 5 bases, with 14 bases separating them. CDR3 sequence: CASSLGRKGGTEAFF. The sequenced part of the CDR3 DNA is TGTGCCAGCAGCTTAGGTAGGAAGGGGGGGACTGAA.

There are many counts of this clone. The sequence runs out 3 residues before the end of the CDR3; the remainder is reconstructed from the germline J gene. The chain has TRBV5-1 and TRBJ2-3; 10 nucleotides align to TRBD2. The CDR3 extends over 16 amino acids. CDR1 and CDR2 (germline): SGHRS, YFSETQ. V trimming: 0 bases; J trimming: 2 bases; junction bases outside the gene matches: 3. The sequenced CDR3 bases are TGCGCCAGCAGCTTGGTAGCGGGGGGTTCCACAGATACG. Its translation is CASSLVAGGSTDT. The CDR3 reads in full as CASSLVAGGSTDTQYF.

With respect to this clone: The CDR3 end lies 3 residues beyond the end of the read and is filled in from the germline J gene. The chain employs TRBV2 and TRBJ1-6; the D is unclear. The CDR3 totals 13 residues. Germline values: CDR1 SNHLY, CDR2 FYNNEI. Trimming took off 3 bases at V and 9 bases at J, with 9 bases between the two ends. The CDR3 here is CASSDAQISPLHF. The covered CDR3 bases are TGTGCCAGCAGTGATGCCCAGATTTCACCC.

Many counts were recorded for this clone. With the read ending 3 residues before the CDR3 end, the germline J gene is used to fill in that end. The chain links TRBV20-1 to TRBJ2-7, with D tentatively TRBD1 (6 bases). V was shortened by 6 bases and J by 2 bases, with 11 bases between the two germline ends. The V gene's germline CDR1 is DFQATT and CDR2 SNEGSKA (reference sequence). This CDR3 has 12 amino acids. CDR3 DNA (partial): TGCAGTGCCAGCGACAGGACCTACGAG. It codes for CSASDRTYE. The whole CDR3 protein is CSASDRTYEQYF.

This clone was seen at least ten times. The read finishes 3 residues shy of the CDR3 end, and the germline J gene is used to complete it. The genes are TRBV7-2 and TRBJ2-3; unclear D gene. The CDR3 loop spans 15 amino acids. Between the trimmed V and J ends, which lost 1 base and 1 base, there was a span of 9 bases. Germline V lookup: CDR1 SGHTA, CDR2 FQGNSA. CDR3 protein: CASSLVATRTDTQYF. The sequenced part of the CDR3 DNA is TGTGCCAGCAGCTTAGTCGCTACCCGCACAGATACG.

This clone was seen a handful of times. The read halts 3 residues ahead of the CDR3 end, with the missing end drawn from the germline J gene. The chain couples TRBV11-3 to TRBJ2-5, with TRBD1 matching over 8 bases. The CDR3 extends over 15 amino acids. Trimming cost V 5 bases and J 2 bases; bases outside gene matches: 7. CDR1 and CDR2 from the germline V gene are SGHNT and YENEEA. The CDR3: CASSLQGGSQETQYF. The part of the CDR3 DNA that was read is TGTGCCAGCAGCCTACAGGGGGGCAGTCAAGAGACC.

Ten or more counts support this clone. The read terminates 3 residues ahead of where the CDR3 ends, so the germline J gene completes it. The J gene is TRBJ2-3, the V gene TRBV4-1, with D perhaps TRBD1 (5 bases). This CDR3 is built from 16 residues. CDR1 is MGHRA and CDR2 is YSYEKL in the germline V gene. Deletions cut 0 bases from V and 6 bases from J, with 16 bases between. The sequenced part of the CDR3 DNA is TGCGCCAGCAGCCAAGATGGATTGGGGCGGATGGATACG. It specifies CASSQDGLGRMDT. The entire CDR3 is CASSQDGLGRMDTQYF.

The sample holds many counts of this clone. The read ends 3 residues before the CDR3 terminus; that terminus is restored from the germline J gene. The genes are TRBV30 and TRBJ2-7; 9 bases fit TRBD2. V shed 4 bases and J 4 bases; nucleotides not matched to a gene: 2. The CDR3 has 12 residues. Germline V lookup: CDR1 GTSNPN, CDR2 SVGIG (reference sequence). Partial CDR3 DNA: TGTGCCTGGACTAGCGGGAATTACGAG. Amino acids: CAWTSGNYE. The CDR3, in full, reads CAWTSGNYEQYF.

This clone was observed a handful of times. The CDR3 end falls 3 residues outside the read, so it is completed with the germline J gene. The chain couples TRBV7-2 to TRBJ2-7, with D possibly matching TRBD2 (5 bases). CDR3 length: 13 amino acids. With 5 bases removed from V and 6 bases from J, the gap between germline ends came to 14 bases. CDR1 SGHTA and CDR2 FQGNSA come from the germline V gene. The CDR3 here is CASSMQLVGEQYF. Incomplete CDR3 DNA: TGTGCCAGCAGCATGCAACTAGTAGGCGAG.

This clone was seen only a few times. The sequenced fragment ends 3 residues before the CDR3 boundary, so the rest is inferred from the germline J gene. This chain uses TRBV2 with TRBJ1-2; a possible D gene is TRBD1 (6 bases). The V end was cut by 11 bases, the J end by 6 bases, with 19 bases between. Germline V gives CDR1 SNHLY, CDR2 FYNNEI. The length of the CDR3 is 13 residues. Partial CDR3 DNA: TGTGCCTCCCACGTGGCAGGGGCCCATGGC. Its protein product is CASHVAGAHG. The CDR3 as a whole reads CASHVAGAHGYTF.

This clone was detected ten times or more. CDR3 protein: CASSEEALGTDTQYF. CDR3 DNA (partial): TGTGCCAGCAGTGAGGAGGCGCTCGGGACAGATACG. V gene TRBV2 combines with J gene TRBJ2-3; weak D call: TRBD2 (5 bases). Coverage ceases 3 residues before the CDR3 finishes, and the germline J gene fills in the end. CDR1 and CDR2 from the germline V gene are SNHLY and FYNNEI. Trimming left V 3 bases short and J 3 bases short, with 13 bases between. The CDR3 contains 15 residues. The full variable domain, in which reference TRBV2 and TRBJ2-3 provide the parts outside the CDR3, is EPEVTQTPSHQVTQMGQEVILRCVPISNHLYFYWYRQILGQKVEFLVSFYNNEISEKSEIFDDQFSVERPDGSNFTLKIRSTKLEDSAMYFCASSEEALGTDTQYFGPGTRLTVL.

Many counts were recorded for this clone. The CDR3 is cut off 3 residues early in the read; its end comes from the germline J gene. This sequence joins TRBV5-1 and TRBJ2-6; the D gene is possibly TRBD2 (6 bases). CDR1 SGHRS and CDR2 YFSETQ come from the germline V gene. The ends were cut back, 4 bases at V and 1 base at J, with 9 bases in the middle. This CDR3 region has 15 residues. The sequenced CDR3 bases are TGCGCCAGCAGCGCCGGGGGTTCTGGGGCCAACGTC. Protein: CASSAGGSGANV. The entire CDR3 protein reads CASSAGGSGANVLTF.

This clone was counted at least ten times. From the germline J gene comes the end of the CDR3, since the read stops 3 residues before it. This chain uses TRBV4-1 with TRBJ2-1, with 9 bases lining up with TRBD2. J was trimmed by 2 bases and V by 1 base; bases with no gene match: 6. CDR1 is MGHRA and CDR2 is YSYEKL in the germline V gene. The CDR3 runs 17 residues. The sequenced part of the CDR3 DNA is TGCGCCAGCAGCCAAGTCCCAGCTAGCGGGACCTACAATGAG. This sequence encodes CASSQVPASGTYNE. The full CDR3 protein reads CASSQVPASGTYNEQFF.

This clone was found many times. Read coverage stops 3 residues before the CDR3 terminus; the germline J gene supplies the remainder. The rearrangement uses TRBV6-2 or TRBV6-3 and TRBJ1-5; tentatively, D is TRBD1 (5 bases). The CDR3 has 16 residues. CDR1 and CDR2 from the germline V gene are MNHEY and SVGEGT. Between the trimmed V and J ends, which lost 6 bases and 7 bases, there was a span of 22 bases. The sequenced part of the CDR3 DNA is TGTGCCAGCAGGAAAAGGGCTCTTGGGGCGTGGCAGCCC. Encoded protein: CASRKRALGAWQP. The full CDR3 is CASRKRALGAWQPQHF.